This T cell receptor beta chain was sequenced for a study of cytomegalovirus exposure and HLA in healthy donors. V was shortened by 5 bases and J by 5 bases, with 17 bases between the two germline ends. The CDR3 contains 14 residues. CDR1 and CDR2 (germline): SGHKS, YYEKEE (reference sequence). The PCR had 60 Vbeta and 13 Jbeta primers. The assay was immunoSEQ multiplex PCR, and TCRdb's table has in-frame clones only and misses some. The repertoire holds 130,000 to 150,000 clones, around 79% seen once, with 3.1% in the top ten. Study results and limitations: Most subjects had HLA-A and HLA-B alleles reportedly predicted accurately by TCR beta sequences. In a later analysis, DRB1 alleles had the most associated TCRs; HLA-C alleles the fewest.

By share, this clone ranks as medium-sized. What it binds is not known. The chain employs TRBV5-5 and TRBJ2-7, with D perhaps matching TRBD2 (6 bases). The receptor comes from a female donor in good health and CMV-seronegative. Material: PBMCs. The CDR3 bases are TGTGCCAGCAGGTGGGGAGGAGTCGGGAACGAGCAGTACTTC. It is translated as CASRWGGVGNEQYF.